This T cell receptor beta chain was captured by sequencing in a study of blood T cell repertoires in COVID-19. Across the whole study: There were acute and convalescent COVID-19 samples, and they came from the United States, Italy and Spain. PBMCs, B-cell-depleted T cells, or T cells provided the cDNA or gDNA that made up the material.

Patients from Seattle were sampled longitudinally, starting during active infection. Authors' data handling: By means of reference gene primer amplification, nucleated cell counts were estimated. Sequencing was performed with immunoSEQ multiplex PCR; in TCRdb, only in-frame clones are kept and a portion is missing. That table gives V, J and clone size, and the DNA gave D and trimming. The sample lists roughly 340,000 clones, more than 80% occurring once. The V end lost 3 bases, the J end lost 0 bases, and 17 bases lay between the germline ends. The CDR3 spans 18 residues. Germline CDR1 KGHSH, CDR2 LQKENI.

The TCR originated in a woman aged 30 to 39 with COVID-19, enrolled during active disease. Sequencing was performed on peripheral blood. This chain joins TRBV18 and TRBJ2-2; a weak D match, TRBD2 (5 bases). The CDR3 sequence: CASSPRLGVRPNTGELFF. CDR3 nucleotide sequence: TGTGCCAGCTCACCTCGCCTCGGGGTTCGGCCGAACACCGGGGAGCTGTTTTTT.